Shown below are 11 T cell receptor beta chains from a single sample sequenced in a study of T cell repertoires in cytomegalovirus infection. TCRdb re-called the reads through MiXCR, storing one row per CDR3 protein. Among under 200,000 distinct CDR3 sequences listed, roughly 9.8% were seen once. Sequencing was done on a sample of PBMCs. Receptors originate from a human donor in good health (CMV status not recorded). Some clones in this sample may be carry-over from other donors' samples.

Comment on this clonotype: It may be a read error: a sequence one base away is much more abundant. The chain is built from TRBV25-1 and TRBJ1-6; possibly TRBD1 for D (6 bases). The CDR3 runs 15 residues. The germline gives CDR1 MGHDK, CDR2 SYGVNS. DNA of the CDR3: TGTGCCAGCAATCCGACAGGTTCCTATAATTCACACCTCCACTTT. It specifies CASNPTGSYNSHLHF.

This clonotype was recorded a few times. This sequence joins TRBV28 and TRBJ1-5, with 9 bases that match TRBD1. The CDR3 consists of 14 residues. The germline gives CDR1 MDHEN, CDR2 SYDVKM. V was pared by 6 bases and J by 4 bases, with 4 bases of the junction left unmatched. CDR3 sequence reads: CASRRDRVNQPQHF. The CDR3 DNA reads TGTGCCAGCAGACGGGACAGGGTAAATCAGCCCCAGCATTTT.

This clonotype was counted at least ten times. CDR3 loop: CAISERTASSYEQYF. CDR3 bases: TGTGCCATCAGCGAACGGACGGCGAGCTCCTACGAGCAGTACTTC. The chain is built from TRBV10-3 and TRBJ2-7; D ambiguous. The CDR3 totals 15 residues. Germline V CDR1 and CDR2: ENHRY, SYGVKD. V lost 6 bases and J 0 bases, leaving 15 bases between the germline ends.

This clonotype was seen repeatedly, ten times or more. The chain couples TRBV7-2 to TRBJ1-4; no clear D. Trimming left V 0 bases short and J 8 bases short, with 13 bases between. Per germline, CDR1 SGHTA and CDR2 FQGNSA. The CDR3 covers 15 residues. The CDR3: CASSLAPGKGEKLFF. In DNA, the CDR3 is TGTGCCAGCAGCTTAGCTCCCGGGAAGGGAGAAAAACTGTTTTTT. Using reference TRBV7-2 and TRBJ1-4 for the parts outside the CDR3, the full variable domain is GAGVSQSPSNKVTEKGKDVELRCDPISGHTALYWYRQSLGQGLEFLIYFQGNSAPDKSGLPSDRFSAERTGGSVSTLTIQRTQQEDSAVYLCASSLAPGKGEKLFFGSGTQLSVL.

This clonotype was detected a few times. CDR3 DNA: TGTGCCAGTAGTCCCCGGGGAGCGTTATCCACTGAAGCTTTCTTT. It specifies CASSPRGALSTEAFF. The V gene is TRBV19, the J gene TRBJ1-1; D gene ambiguous. CDR1 and CDR2 (germline): LNHDA, SQIVND (reference sequence). The CDR3 length is 15 residues. V was shortened by 5 bases and J by 4 bases, with 17 bases between the two germline ends.

This clonotype came up many times. This chain links TRBV7-9 with TRBJ2-1; 14 bases are a match to TRBD2. The V gene's germline CDR1 is SEHNR and CDR2 FQNEAQ (reference sequence). V gave up 5 bases and J gave up 0 bases; unmatched junction bases: 0. The CDR3 covers 16 residues. CDR3 coding DNA: TGTGCCAGCAGCGGGACTAGCGGGAGCTCCTACAATGAGCAGTTCTTC. It yields the protein CASSGTSGSSYNEQFF.

This clonotype was recorded at least ten times. The J gene is TRBJ1-1, the V gene TRBV5-4, with D perhaps TRBD1 (6 bases). CDR1 and CDR2 (germline): SGHNT, YYREEE (reference sequence). V was pared by 2 bases and J by 2 bases, with 10 bases between. The length of the CDR3 is 14 residues. CDR3 loop: CASSFGQLNTEAFF. In nucleotides, the CDR3 is TGTGCCAGCAGCTTCGGACAGCTTAACACTGAAGCTTTCTTT. Based on the CDR3 plus reference TRBV5-4 and TRBJ1-1, the full variable domain is ETGVTQSPTHLIKTRGQQVTLRCSSQSGHNTVSWYQQALGQGPQFIFQYYREEENGRGNFPPRFSGLQFPNYSSELNVNALELDDSALYLCASSFGQLNTEAFFGQGTRLTVV.

This clonotype was observed many times. This rearrangement joins TRBV6-2 or TRBV6-3 to TRBJ2-3; D gene uncertain. Looked up from germline, CDR1 is MNHEY and CDR2 is SVGEGT. Between the trimmed V and J ends, which lost 2 bases and 0 bases, there was a span of 12 bases. This CDR3 region has 16 residues. The chain's CDR3 is CASSYAPGISTDTQYF. The CDR3 DNA sequence: TGTGCCAGCAGTTACGCCCCCGGCATAAGCACAGATACGCAGTATTTT.

This clonotype has at least ten counts. This chain uses TRBV7-3 with TRBJ2-1; 8 bases align to TRBD2. Germline V gives CDR1 SGHTA, CDR2 FQGTGA. The ends lost 2 bases at V and 8 bases at J; junction bases unmatched: 8. The CDR3 consists of 15 residues. The CDR3 loop reads CASSLVLAGVDEQFF. CDR3 nucleotide sequence: TGTGCCAGCAGCTTAGTTCTAGCGGGCGTCGATGAGCAGTTCTTC.

The chain links TRBV29-1 to TRBJ2-1; TRBD1 or TRBD2 may be the D gene (5 bases each). Germline V lookup: CDR1 SQVTM, CDR2 ANQGSEA. Trimming left V 2 bases short and J 7 bases short, with 9 bases between. This CDR3 contains 12 residues. The CDR3 spells CSVEWGINEQFF. CDR3 sequence (DNA): TGCAGCGTTGAATGGGGGATAAATGAGCAGTTCTTC.

The genes are TRBV5-1 and TRBJ2-6; 8 positions match TRBD2. Per germline, CDR1 SGHRS and CDR2 YFSETQ. The CDR3 has 18 amino acids. The junction had 9 bases not matched to a gene; V was cut back by 4 bases and J by 0 bases. The CDR3 here is CASSIYVAGSSGANVLTF. In nucleotides, the CDR3 is TGCGCCAGCAGCATTTATGTAGCGGGAAGCTCTGGGGCCAACGTCCTGACTTTC.